The T cell receptor beta chain under discussion was sequenced for a study of blood T cell repertoires in COVID-19. Study information: Italy, Spain and the United States were the sources of the convalescent and acute COVID-19 samples. Sample material is recorded as cDNA or gDNA derived from T cells, B-cell-depleted T cells, or PBMCs.

This clone came up many times. Per the study methods: How many nucleated cells were present was estimated from reference gene primer amplification. Sequencing was performed with immunoSEQ multiplex PCR; in TCRdb, only in-frame clones are kept and a portion is missing. That table gives V, J and clone size, and the DNA gave D and trimming. In the table there are approximately 240,000 clones, around four fifths of which are singletons. The germline V gene has CDR1 LGHDT and CDR2 YNNKEL (reference sequence). The CDR3 has 14 residues. Trimming took 8 bases from V and 4 from J; bases not matched to a gene: 8.

The specimen was peripheral blood. This TCR derives from a woman in her 40s with active or convalescent COVID-19. This chain links TRBV3-1 (or the pseudogene TRBV3-2) with TRBJ1-1; TRBD1 matches 9 bases. The CDR3 DNA reads as TGTGCCAGCCAACGGGGACAGGGTTCCACTGAAGCTTTCTTT. Translating gives CASQRGQGSTEAFF.